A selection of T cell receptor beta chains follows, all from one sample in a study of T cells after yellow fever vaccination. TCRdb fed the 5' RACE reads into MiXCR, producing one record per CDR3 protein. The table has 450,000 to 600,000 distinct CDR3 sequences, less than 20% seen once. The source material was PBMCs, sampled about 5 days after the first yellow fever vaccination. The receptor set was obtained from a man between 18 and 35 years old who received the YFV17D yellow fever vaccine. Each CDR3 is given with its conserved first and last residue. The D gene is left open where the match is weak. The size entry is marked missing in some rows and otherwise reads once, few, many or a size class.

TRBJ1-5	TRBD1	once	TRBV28	CASSRPGQSYQPQHF	TGTGCCAGCAGCCGCCCGGGACAGTCTTATCAGCCCCAGCATTTT
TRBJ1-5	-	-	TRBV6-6	CASSFRGYQPQHF	TGTGCCAGCAGTTTCAGGGGTTATCAGCCCCAGCATTTT
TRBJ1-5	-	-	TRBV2	CASSEFGGDQPQHF	TGTGCCAGCAGTGAATTCGGGGGCGATCAGCCCCAGCATTTT
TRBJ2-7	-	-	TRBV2	CASSDDRSAYEQYF	TGTGCCAGCAGTGATGACCGGTCAGCCTACGAGCAGTACTTC
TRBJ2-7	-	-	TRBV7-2	CASSVVGQATYEQYF	TGTGCCAGCAGCGTAGTAGGGCAGGCTACTTACGAGCAGTACTTC
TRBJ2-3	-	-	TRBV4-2	CASSQDLGARPDTQYF	TGTGCCAGCAGCCAAGATCTGGGAGCACGTCCAGATACGCAGTATTTT
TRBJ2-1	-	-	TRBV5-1	CASSLRGADNEQFF	TGCGCCAGCAGCTTGCGGGGGGCCGACAATGAGCAGTTCTTC
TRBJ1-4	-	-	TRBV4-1	CASRTNEKLFF	TGCGCCAGCAGAACGAATGAAAAACTGTTTTTT
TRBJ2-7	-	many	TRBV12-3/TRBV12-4	CASSFSDTPYEQYF	TGTGCCAGCAGTTTTTCGGACACCCCCTACGAGCAGTACTTC
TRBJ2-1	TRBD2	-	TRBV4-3	CASSQDVAGASSYNEQFF	TGCGCCAGCAGCCAAGATGTAGCGGGGGCGAGCTCCTACAATGAGCAGTTCTTC
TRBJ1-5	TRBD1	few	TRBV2	CASSSNRGSNQPQHF	TGTGCCAGCAGTTCCAACAGGGGGAGCAATCAGCCCCAGCATTTT
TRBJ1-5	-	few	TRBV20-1	CSAPRGNQPQHF	TGCAGTGCCCCGCGCGGGAATCAGCCCCAGCATTTT
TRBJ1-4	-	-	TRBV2	CASSNRDNEKLFF	TGTGCCAGCAGTAACAGGGATAATGAAAAACTGTTTTTT
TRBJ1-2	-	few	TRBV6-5	CASSYASYGYTF	TGTGCCAGCAGTTACGCCTCGTATGGCTACACCTTC
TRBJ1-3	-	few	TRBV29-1	CSVVPADNPGNTIYF	TGCAGCGTTGTGCCCGCCGACAACCCTGGAAACACCATATATTTT
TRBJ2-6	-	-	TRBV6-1	CASKSGQSGANVLTF	TGTGCCAGCAAATCCGGACAGTCTGGGGCCAACGTCCTGACTTTC
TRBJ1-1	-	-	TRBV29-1	CSAVGAEMNTEAFF	TGCAGCGCTGTGGGTGCTGAAATGAACACTGAAGCTTTCTTT
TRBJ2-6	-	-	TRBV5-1	CASSPHGANVLTF	TGCGCCAGCAGCCCCCATGGGGCCAACGTCCTGACTTTC
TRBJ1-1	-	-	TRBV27	CASSTARDTEAFF	TGTGCCAGCAGCACCGCGAGGGACACTGAAGCTTTCTTT
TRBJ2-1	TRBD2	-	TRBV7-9	CASSLVAGPSYNEQFF	TGTGCCAGCAGCTTGGTAGCGGGGCCGTCCTACAATGAGCAGTTCTTC
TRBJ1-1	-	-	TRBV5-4	CASSSTWGGHTEAFF	TGTGCCAGCAGCTCGACGTGGGGGGGGCACACTGAAGCTTTCTTT
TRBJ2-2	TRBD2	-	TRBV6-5	CASSYELAGDTGELFF	TGTGCCAGCAGTTACGAACTAGCGGGTGACACCGGGGAGCTGTTTTTT
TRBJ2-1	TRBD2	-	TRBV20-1	CSARSGGNILAYNEQFF	TGCAGTGCTAGAAGCGGGGGGAACATCCTAGCCTACAATGAGCAGTTCTTC
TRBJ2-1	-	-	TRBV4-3	CASSQSGAGNEQFF	TGCGCCAGCAGCCAATCGGGGGCAGGGAATGAGCAGTTCTTC
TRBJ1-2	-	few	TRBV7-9	CASSLPDRNYGYTF	TGTGCCAGCAGCTTACCCGACAGGAACTATGGCTACACCTTC
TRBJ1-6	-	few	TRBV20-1	CSATLPGFNSPLHF	TGCAGTGCAACCTTACCGGGTTTCAATTCACCCCTCCACTTT
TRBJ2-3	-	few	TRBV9	CASSVDGAADTQYF	TGTGCCAGCAGCGTAGACGGAGCGGCGGATACGCAGTATTTT
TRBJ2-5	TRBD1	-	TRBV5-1	CASSLGTGLDQETQYF	TGCGCCAGCAGCTTGGGGACAGGGTTGGACCAAGAGACCCAGTACTTC
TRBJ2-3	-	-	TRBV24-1	CATSPSHDSERRDTQYF	TGTGCCACCAGTCCCTCCCATGATAGCGAGCGTAGAGATACGCAGTATTTT
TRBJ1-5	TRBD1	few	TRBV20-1	CSVRTGWVNQPQHF	TGCAGTGTTAGGACAGGTTGGGTTAATCAGCCCCAGCATTTT
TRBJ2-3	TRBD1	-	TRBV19	CASSRRGQADTQYF	TGTGCCAGTAGTCGCAGGGGGCAAGCAGATACGCAGTATTTT
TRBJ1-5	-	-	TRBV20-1	CSARFRGDQPQHF	TGCAGTGCTAGATTCAGGGGCGATCAGCCCCAGCATTTT
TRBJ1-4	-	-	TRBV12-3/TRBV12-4	CASRGTRLNEKLFF	TGTGCCAGCAGGGGGACACGCCTTAATGAAAAACTGTTTTTT
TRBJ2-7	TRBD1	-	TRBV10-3	CAISESDRGRYEQYF	TGTGCCATCAGTGAGTCTGACAGGGGGCGATACGAGCAGTACTTC
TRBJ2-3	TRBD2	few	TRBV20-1	CSANELAGDWQDTQYF	TGCAGTGCTAACGAACTAGCGGGGGATTGGCAAGATACGCAGTATTTT
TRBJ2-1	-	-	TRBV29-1	CSANSGPYNEQFF	TGCAGCGCGAACTCCGGGCCCTACAATGAGCAGTTCTTC
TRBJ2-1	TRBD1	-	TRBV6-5	CASSYSIAGGNEQFF	TGTGCCAGCAGTTACTCGATTGCAGGGGGCAATGAGCAGTTCTTC
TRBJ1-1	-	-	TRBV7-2	CASSPGMGTEAFF	TGTGCCAGCAGCCCCGGCATGGGCACTGAAGCTTTCTTT
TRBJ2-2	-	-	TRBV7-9	CASSLVYGAGELFF	TGTGCCAGCAGCTTAGTGTATGGAGCCGGGGAGCTGTTTTTT
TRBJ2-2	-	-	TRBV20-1	CSARRSSEFTGELFF	TGCAGTGCTAGAAGGTCTAGCGAGTTCACCGGGGAGCTGTTTTTT
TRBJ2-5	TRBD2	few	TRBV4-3	CASSQGASGQETQYF	TGCGCCAGCAGCCAAGGGGCTAGCGGCCAAGAGACCCAGTACTTC
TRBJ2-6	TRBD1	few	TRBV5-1	CASSRTGPPSGANVLTF	TGCGCCAGCAGCCGGACAGGGCCCCCCTCTGGGGCCAACGTCCTGACTTTC
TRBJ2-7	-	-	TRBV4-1	CASSQVLGRSSYEQYF	TGCGCCAGCAGCCAAGTCCTCGGGCGGAGCTCCTACGAGCAGTACTTC
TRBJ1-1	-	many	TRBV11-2	CASSFLAEAFF	TGTGCCAGCAGCTTTTTGGCTGAAGCTTTCTTT
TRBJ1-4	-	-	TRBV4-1	CASSRGRPNEKLFF	TGCGCCAGCAGCCGTGGACGGCCTAATGAAAAACTGTTTTTT
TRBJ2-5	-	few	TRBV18	CASSPRQSLQETQYF	TGTGCCAGCTCACCGAGGCAGAGCCTACAAGAGACCCAGTACTTC